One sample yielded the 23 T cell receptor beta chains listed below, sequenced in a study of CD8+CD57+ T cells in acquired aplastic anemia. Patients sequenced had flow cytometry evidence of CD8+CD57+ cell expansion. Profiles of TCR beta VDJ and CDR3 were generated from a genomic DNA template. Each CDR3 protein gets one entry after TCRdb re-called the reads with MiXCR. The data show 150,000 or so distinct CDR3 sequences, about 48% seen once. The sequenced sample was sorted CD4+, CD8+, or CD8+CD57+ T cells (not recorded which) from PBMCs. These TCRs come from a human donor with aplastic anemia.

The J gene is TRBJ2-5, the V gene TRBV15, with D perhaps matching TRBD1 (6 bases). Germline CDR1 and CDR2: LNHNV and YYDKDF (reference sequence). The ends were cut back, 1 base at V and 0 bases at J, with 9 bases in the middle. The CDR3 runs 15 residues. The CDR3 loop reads CATSRADRYQETQYF. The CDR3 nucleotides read TGTGCCACCAGCAGAGCTGACAGGTACCAAGAGACCCAGTACTTC. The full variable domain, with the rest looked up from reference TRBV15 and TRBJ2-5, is DAMVIQNPRYQVTQFGKPVTLSCSQTLNHNVMYWYQQKSSQAPKLLFHYYDKDFNNEADTPDNFQSRRPNTSFCFLDIRSPGLGDTAMYLCATSRADRYQETQYFGPGTRLLVL.

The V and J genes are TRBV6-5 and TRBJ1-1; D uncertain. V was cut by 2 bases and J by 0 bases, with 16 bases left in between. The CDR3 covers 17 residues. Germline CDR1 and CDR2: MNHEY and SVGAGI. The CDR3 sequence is CASSYGRNGSVNTEAFF. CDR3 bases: TGTGCCAGCAGTTACGGTAGGAACGGGTCGGTGAACACTGAAGCTTTCTTT.

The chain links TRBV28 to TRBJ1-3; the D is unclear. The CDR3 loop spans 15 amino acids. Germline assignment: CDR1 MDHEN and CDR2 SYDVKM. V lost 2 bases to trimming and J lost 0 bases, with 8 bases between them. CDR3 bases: TGTGCCAGCAGTTTAGGGTCAGGCTCTGGAAACACCATATATTTT. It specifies CASSLGSGSGNTIYF.

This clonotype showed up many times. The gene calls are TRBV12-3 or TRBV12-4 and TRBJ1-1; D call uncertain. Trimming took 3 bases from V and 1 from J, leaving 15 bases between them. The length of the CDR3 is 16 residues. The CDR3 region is CASSFVVGFENTEAFF. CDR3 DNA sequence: TGTGCCAGCAGTTTTGTCGTCGGGTTCGAGAACACTGAAGCTTTCTTT.

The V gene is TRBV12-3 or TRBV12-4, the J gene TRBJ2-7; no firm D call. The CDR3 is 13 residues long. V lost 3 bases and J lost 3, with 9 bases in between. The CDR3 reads CASSFGGYYEQYF. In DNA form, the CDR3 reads TGTGCCAGCAGTTTTGGTGGTTACTACGAGCAGTACTTC.

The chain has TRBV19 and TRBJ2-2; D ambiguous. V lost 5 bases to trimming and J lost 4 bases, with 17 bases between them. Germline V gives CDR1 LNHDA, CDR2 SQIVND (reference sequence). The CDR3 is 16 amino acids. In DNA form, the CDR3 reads TGTGCCAGTAGTTTTCGTACAGCCTCGAGCACCGGGGAGCTGTTTTTT. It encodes CASSFRTASSTGELFF.

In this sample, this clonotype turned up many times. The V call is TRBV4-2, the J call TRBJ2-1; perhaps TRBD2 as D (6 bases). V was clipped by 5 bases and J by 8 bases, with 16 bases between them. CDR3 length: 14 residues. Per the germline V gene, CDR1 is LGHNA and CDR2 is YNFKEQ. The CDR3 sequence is CASSSGGPGDEQFF. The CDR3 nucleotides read TGTGCCAGCAGCAGTGGAGGGCCGGGCGATGAGCAGTTCTTC.

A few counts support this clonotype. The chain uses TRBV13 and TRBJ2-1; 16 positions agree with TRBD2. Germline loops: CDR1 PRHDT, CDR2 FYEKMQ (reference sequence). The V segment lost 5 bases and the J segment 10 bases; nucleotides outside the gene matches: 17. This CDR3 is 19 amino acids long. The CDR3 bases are TGTGCCAGCAGCCGTCCGTGGGGACTAGCGGGAGGGAAGTCAGAGGAGCAGTTCTTC. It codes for CASSRPWGLAGGKSEEQFF.

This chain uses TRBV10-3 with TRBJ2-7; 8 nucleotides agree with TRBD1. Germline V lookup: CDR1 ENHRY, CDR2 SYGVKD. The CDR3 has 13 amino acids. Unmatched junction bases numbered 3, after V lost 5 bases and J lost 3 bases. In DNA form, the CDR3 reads TGTGCCATCAGTCGGACAGGGAGCTACGAGCAGTACTTC. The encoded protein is CAISRTGSYEQYF.

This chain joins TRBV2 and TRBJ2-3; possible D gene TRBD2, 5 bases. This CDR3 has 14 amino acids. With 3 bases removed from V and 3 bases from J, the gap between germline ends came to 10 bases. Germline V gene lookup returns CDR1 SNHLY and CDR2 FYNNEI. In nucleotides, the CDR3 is TGTGCCAGCAGTGAGAACGGGGTGACAGATACGCAGTATTTT. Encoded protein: CASSENGVTDTQYF.

This chain's CDR3 is CASSLATGGVPEAFF. The CDR3 nucleotides are TGTGCCAGCAGTTTGGCGACAGGGGGAGTTCCTGAAGCTTTCTTT. This sequence joins TRBV27 and TRBJ1-1; 9 bases line up with TRBD1. Unmatched junction bases numbered 8, after V lost 3 bases and J lost 6 bases. In germline, CDR1 is MNHEY, CDR2 SMNVEV (reference sequence). This CDR3 has 15 amino acids.

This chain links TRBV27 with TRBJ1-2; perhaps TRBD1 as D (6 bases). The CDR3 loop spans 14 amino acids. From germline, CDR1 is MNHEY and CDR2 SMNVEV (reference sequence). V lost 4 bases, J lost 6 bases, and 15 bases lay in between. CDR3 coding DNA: TGTGCCAGCAGTTCCCTAACAGGGTTCCATGGCTACACCTTC. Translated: CASSSLTGFHGYTF.

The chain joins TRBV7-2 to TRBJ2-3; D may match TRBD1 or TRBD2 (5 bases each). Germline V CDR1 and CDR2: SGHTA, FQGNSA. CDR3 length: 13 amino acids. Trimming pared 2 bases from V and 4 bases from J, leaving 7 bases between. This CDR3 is CASSLLGADTQYF. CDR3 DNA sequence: TGTGCCAGCAGCTTATTGGGGGCAGATACGCAGTATTTT. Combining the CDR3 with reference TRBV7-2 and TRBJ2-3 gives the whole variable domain GAGVSQSPSNKVTEKGKDVELRCDPISGHTALYWYRQSLGQGLEFLIYFQGNSAPDKSGLPSDRFSAERTGGSVSTLTIQRTQQEDSAVYLCASSLLGADTQYFGPGTRLTVL.

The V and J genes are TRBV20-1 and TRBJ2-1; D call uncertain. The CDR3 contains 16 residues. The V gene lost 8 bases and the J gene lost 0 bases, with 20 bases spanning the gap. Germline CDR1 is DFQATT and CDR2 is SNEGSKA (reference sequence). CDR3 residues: CSTMTPKPRSYNEQFF. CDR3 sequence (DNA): TGCAGTACTATGACACCTAAGCCCCGCTCCTACAATGAGCAGTTCTTC.

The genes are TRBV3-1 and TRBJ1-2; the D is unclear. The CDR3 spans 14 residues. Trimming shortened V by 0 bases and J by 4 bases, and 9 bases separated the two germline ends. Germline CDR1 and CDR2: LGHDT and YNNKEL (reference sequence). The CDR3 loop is CASSQDRWGYGYTF. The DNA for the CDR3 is TGTGCCAGCAGCCAAGATCGCTGGGGCTATGGCTACACCTTC. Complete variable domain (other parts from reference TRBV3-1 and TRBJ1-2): DTAVSQTPKYLVTQMGNDKSIKCEQNLGHDTMYWYKQDSKKFLKIMFSYNNKELIINETVPNRFSPKSPDKAHLNLHINSLELGDSAVYFCASSQDRWGYGYTFGSGTRLTVV.

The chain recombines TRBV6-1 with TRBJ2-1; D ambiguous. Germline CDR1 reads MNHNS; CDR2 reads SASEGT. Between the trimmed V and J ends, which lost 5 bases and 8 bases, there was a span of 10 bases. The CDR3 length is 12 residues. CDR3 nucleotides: TGTGCCAGCAGTATAGGCGTACATGAGCAGTTCTTC. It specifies CASSIGVHEQFF.

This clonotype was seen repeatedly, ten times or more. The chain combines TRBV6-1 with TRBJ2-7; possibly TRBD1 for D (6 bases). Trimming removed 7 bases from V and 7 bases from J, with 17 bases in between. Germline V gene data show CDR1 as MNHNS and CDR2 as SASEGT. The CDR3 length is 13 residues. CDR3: CASTPHRVGEQYF. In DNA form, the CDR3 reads TGTGCCAGCACCCCTCACAGGGTGGGGGAGCAGTACTTC.

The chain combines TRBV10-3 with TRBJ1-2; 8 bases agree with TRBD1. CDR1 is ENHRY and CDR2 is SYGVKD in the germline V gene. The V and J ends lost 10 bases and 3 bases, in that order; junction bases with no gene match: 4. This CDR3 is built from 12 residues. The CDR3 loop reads CASTDRDYGYTF. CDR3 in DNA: TGTGCCAGCACGGACAGGGACTATGGCTACACCTTC.

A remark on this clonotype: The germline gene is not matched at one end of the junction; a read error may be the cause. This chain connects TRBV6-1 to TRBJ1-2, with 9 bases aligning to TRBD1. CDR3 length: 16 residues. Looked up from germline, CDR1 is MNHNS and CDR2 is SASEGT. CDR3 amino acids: CTSSLEQGATIDGYTF. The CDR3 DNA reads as TGTACCAGCAGCTTAGAACAGGGGGCGACGATAGATGGCTACACCTTC.

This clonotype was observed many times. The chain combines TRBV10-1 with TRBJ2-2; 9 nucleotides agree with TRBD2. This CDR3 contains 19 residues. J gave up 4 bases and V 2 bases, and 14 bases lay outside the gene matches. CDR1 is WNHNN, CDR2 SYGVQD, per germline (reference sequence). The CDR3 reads CASSEGVAGVRMGTGELFF. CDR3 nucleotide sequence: TGCGCCAGCAGTGAGGGGGTAGCGGGAGTGAGGATGGGCACCGGGGAGCTGTTTTTT.

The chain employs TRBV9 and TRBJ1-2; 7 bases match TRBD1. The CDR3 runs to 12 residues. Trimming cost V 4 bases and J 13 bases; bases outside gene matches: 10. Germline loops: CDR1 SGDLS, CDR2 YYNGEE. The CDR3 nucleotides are TGTGCCAGCAGCAACCGGGACAGCCTGTCCACCTTC. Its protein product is CASSNRDSLSTF.

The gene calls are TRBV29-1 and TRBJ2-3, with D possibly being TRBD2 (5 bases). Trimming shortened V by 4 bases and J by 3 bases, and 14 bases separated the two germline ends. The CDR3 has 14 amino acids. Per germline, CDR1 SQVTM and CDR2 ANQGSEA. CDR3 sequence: CSVVLGLTTDTQYF. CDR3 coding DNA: TGCAGCGTTGTCCTCGGACTTACGACAGATACGCAGTATTTT.

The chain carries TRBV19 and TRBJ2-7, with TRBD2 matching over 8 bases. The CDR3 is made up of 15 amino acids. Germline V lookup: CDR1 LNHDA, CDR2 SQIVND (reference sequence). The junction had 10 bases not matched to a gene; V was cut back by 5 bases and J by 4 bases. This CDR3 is CASSELAGSTYEQYF. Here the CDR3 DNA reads TGTGCCAGTAGTGAATTAGCGGGGTCTACTTACGAGCAGTACTTC.